Listed below are T cell receptor beta chains from one sample, sequenced in a study of regulatory T cells in long-lasting Graves disease. TCRdb ran MiXCR on the multiplex PCR reads and lists one entry per CDR3 protein. The table lists 450,000 to 600,000 distinct CDR3 sequences, roughly 14% of them singletons. These same data were also listed under a study on T cells in Graves' hyperthyroidism and ophthalmopathy.

Material: peripheral blood mononuclear cells (PBMCs), obtained at new diagnosis, from a patient treated with antithyroid drugs. The receptors originated from a man under 40 with Graves disease. Both conserved end residues are part of each CDR3. Fields, in order: clone size, V gene, D gene, J gene, CDR3 DNA, CDR3 protein. D genes are given only for firm matches. Size values are once, few and many counts, or a class for expanded clones, and some rows have none.

abundance: few; v_gene: TRBV18; d_gene: -; j_gene: TRBJ1-1; CDR3nt: TGTGCCAGCTCACCATCAGCTTTCATGAACACTGAAGCTTTCTTT; CDR3aa: CASSPSAFMNTEAFF
abundance: many; v_gene: TRBV6-9; d_gene: -; j_gene: TRBJ2-1; CDR3nt: TGTGCCAGCAGTTATCCCAACGGCAATGAGCAGTTCTTC; CDR3aa: CASSYPNGNEQFF
abundance: -; v_gene: TRBV13; d_gene: TRBD2; j_gene: TRBJ2-7; CDR3nt: TGTGCCAGCAGCCGTGAGACTAGCGGGGGGAGGGAGCAGTACTTC; CDR3aa: CASSRETSGGREQYF
abundance: many; v_gene: TRBV7-8; d_gene: TRBD1; j_gene: TRBJ1-2; CDR3nt: TGTGCCAGCAGCTTGGACAGGAATAACTATGGCTACACCTTC; CDR3aa: CASSLDRNNYGYTF
abundance: many; v_gene: TRBV12-3/TRBV12-4; d_gene: -; j_gene: TRBJ2-1; CDR3nt: TGTGCCAGCAGTGCGGACGCGAATGAGCAGTTCTTC; CDR3aa: CASSADANEQFF
abundance: -; v_gene: TRBV29-1; d_gene: -; j_gene: TRBJ1-2; CDR3nt: TGCAGCGTTGTAGGAGAACAAGCTAACTATGGCTACACCTTC; CDR3aa: CSVVGEQANYGYTF
abundance: -; v_gene: TRBV3-1; d_gene: -; j_gene: TRBJ2-5; CDR3nt: TGTGCCAGCAGCACAAGGGGACCCCAAGAGACCCAGTACTTC; CDR3aa: CASSTRGPQETQYF
abundance: -; v_gene: TRBV29-1; d_gene: -; j_gene: TRBJ2-3; CDR3nt: TGCAGCGTTGTACCGATTCCAGATACGCAGTATTTT; CDR3aa: CSVVPIPDTQYF
abundance: -; v_gene: TRBV19; d_gene: -; j_gene: TRBJ1-4; CDR3nt: TGTGCCAGTAGTATAGTTATGATCCAGGACATTGCAACTAATGAAAAACTGTTTTTT; CDR3aa: CASSIVMIQDIATNEKLFF
abundance: -; v_gene: TRBV3-1; d_gene: -; j_gene: TRBJ2-5; CDR3nt: TGTGCCAGCAGCCAAATGACCGCCGTGATCAGGGAGACCCAGTACTTC; CDR3aa: CASSQMTAVIRETQYF
abundance: many; v_gene: TRBV28; d_gene: -; j_gene: TRBJ1-4; CDR3nt: TGTGCCAGCAGCTCCCAGGAAAAACTGTTTTTT; CDR3aa: CASSSQEKLFF
abundance: -; v_gene: TRBV6-5; d_gene: -; j_gene: TRBJ2-5; CDR3nt: TGTGCCAGCAGTTACTCGAGCCGGGAGACCCAGTACTTC; CDR3aa: CASSYSSRETQYF
abundance: few; v_gene: TRBV5-1; d_gene: TRBD1; j_gene: TRBJ2-5; CDR3nt: TGCGCCAGCAGCTTGGCCGACAGGGGATCCCCGTCAGGAGAGACCCAGTACTTC; CDR3aa: CASSLADRGSPSGETQYF
abundance: -; v_gene: TRBV19; d_gene: TRBD1; j_gene: TRBJ2-1; CDR3nt: TGTGCCAGTAGTATCGGGACAGGGGCGGGGAATGAGCAGTTCTTC; CDR3aa: CASSIGTGAGNEQFF
abundance: -; v_gene: TRBV12-3/TRBV12-4; d_gene: TRBD1; j_gene: TRBJ2-3; CDR3nt: TGTGCCAGCAGTGATCCGGGACAGGCCCCCACAGATACGCAGTATTTT; CDR3aa: CASSDPGQAPTDTQYF
abundance: -; v_gene: TRBV18; d_gene: -; j_gene: TRBJ2-5; CDR3nt: TGTGCCAGCTCACCAGGAAATAGGGAGACCCAGTACTTC; CDR3aa: CASSPGNRETQYF
abundance: many; v_gene: TRBV27; d_gene: -; j_gene: TRBJ1-5; CDR3nt: TGTGCCAGCAGTCCCTCCTTGGGGGACCAGCCCCAGCATTTT; CDR3aa: CASSPSLGDQPQHF
abundance: few; v_gene: TRBV19; d_gene: -; j_gene: TRBJ2-1; CDR3nt: TGTGCCACCGTGAGGGGTCAGGCGTACTACAATGAGCAGTTCTTC; CDR3aa: CATVRGQAYYNEQFF
abundance: -; v_gene: TRBV7-9; d_gene: -; j_gene: TRBJ2-7; CDR3nt: TGTGCCAGCAGCTCCGGGTGGGACGAGCAGTACTTC; CDR3aa: CASSSGWDEQYF
abundance: many; v_gene: TRBV5-1; d_gene: -; j_gene: TRBJ2-5; CDR3nt: TGTGCCAGCAGCTTGGTGGTGGATCAAGAGACCCAGTACTTC; CDR3aa: CASSLVVDQETQYF
abundance: many; v_gene: TRBV19; d_gene: TRBD2; j_gene: TRBJ2-3; CDR3nt: TGTGCCAGTAGTTGGACTAGCGGGGGGACAGATACGCAGTATTTT; CDR3aa: CASSWTSGGTDTQYF
abundance: many; v_gene: TRBV29-1; d_gene: -; j_gene: TRBJ1-1; CDR3nt: TGCAGCGTGGGGACACTGAACACTGAAGCTTTCTTT; CDR3aa: CSVGTLNTEAFF
abundance: -; v_gene: TRBV15; d_gene: TRBD2; j_gene: TRBJ2-1; CDR3nt: TGTGCCACCAGCAGAGATTTGACTAGCGGGAGGGTTGAGCAGTTCTTC; CDR3aa: CATSRDLTSGRVEQFF
abundance: few; v_gene: TRBV5-1; d_gene: TRBD2; j_gene: TRBJ2-7; CDR3nt: TGCGCCAGCAGGAGAGAAGGACTAGCGGGGCCGGCCTACGAGCAGTACTTC; CDR3aa: CASRREGLAGPAYEQYF
abundance: -; v_gene: TRBV6-1; d_gene: -; j_gene: TRBJ2-7; CDR3nt: TGTGCCAGCAGTCGAGGCCCGATAGGGACGGATAACTACGAGCAGTACTTC; CDR3aa: CASSRGPIGTDNYEQYF
abundance: -; v_gene: TRBV19; d_gene: -; j_gene: TRBJ2-3; CDR3nt: TGTGCCAGTAGTAGGTTTGGCGCAGATACGCAGTATTTT; CDR3aa: CASSRFGADTQYF
abundance: -; v_gene: TRBV28; d_gene: -; j_gene: TRBJ1-6; CDR3nt: TGTGCCAGCAGTACCTACGACAGAGTGGGTTCACCCCTCCACTTT; CDR3aa: CASSTYDRVGSPLHF
abundance: many; v_gene: TRBV25-1; d_gene: -; j_gene: TRBJ1-1; CDR3nt: TGTGCCAGCAGCGTGGGGCCGGGGGCCACTGAAGCTTTCTTT; CDR3aa: CASSVGPGATEAFF